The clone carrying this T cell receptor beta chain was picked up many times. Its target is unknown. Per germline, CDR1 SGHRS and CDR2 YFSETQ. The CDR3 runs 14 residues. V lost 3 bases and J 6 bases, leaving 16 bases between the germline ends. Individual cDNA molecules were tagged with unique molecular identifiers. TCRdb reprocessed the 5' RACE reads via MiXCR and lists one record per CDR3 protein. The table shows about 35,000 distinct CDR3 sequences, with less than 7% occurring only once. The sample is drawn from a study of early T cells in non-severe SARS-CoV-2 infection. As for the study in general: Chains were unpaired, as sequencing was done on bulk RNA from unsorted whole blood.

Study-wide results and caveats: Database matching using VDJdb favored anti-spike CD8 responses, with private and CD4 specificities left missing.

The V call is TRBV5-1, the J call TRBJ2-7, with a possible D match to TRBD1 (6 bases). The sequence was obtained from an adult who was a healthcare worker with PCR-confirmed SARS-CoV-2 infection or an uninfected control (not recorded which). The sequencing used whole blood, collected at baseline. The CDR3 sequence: CASSYGDRLGEQYF. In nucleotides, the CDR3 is TGCGCCAGCAGCTACGGTGACAGGTTAGGCGAGCAGTACTTC.